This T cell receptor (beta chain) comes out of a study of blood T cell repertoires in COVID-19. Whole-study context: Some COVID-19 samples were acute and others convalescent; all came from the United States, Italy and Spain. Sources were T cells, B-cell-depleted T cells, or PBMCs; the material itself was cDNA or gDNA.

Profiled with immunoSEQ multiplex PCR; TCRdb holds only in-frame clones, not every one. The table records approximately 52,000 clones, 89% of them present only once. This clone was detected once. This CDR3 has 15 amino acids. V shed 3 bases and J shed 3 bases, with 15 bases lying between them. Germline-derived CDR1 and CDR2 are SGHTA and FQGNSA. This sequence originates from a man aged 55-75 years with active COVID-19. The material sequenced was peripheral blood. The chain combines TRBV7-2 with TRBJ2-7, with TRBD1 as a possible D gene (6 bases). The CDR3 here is CASSFQTGLLYEQYF. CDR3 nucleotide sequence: TGTGCCAGCAGCTTTCAGACAGGTCTCCTCTACGAGCAGTACTTC.